The 3 T cell receptor beta chains listed next were all sequenced from one sample in a study of cytotoxic CD8 clonotypes in ibrutinib-treated CLL. Assay: immunoSEQ multiplex PCR; the TCRdb copy retains only in-frame clones and omits some. Here the sample spans about 140,000 clones, approximately 89% being singletons. The material was PBMCs, obtained after 12 months of ibrutinib treatment. The receptors originated from a human donor with chronic lymphocytic leukemia.

The chain carries TRBV6-1 and TRBJ1-5; D is unclear. CDR1 and CDR2 (germline): MNHNS, SASEGT. Trimming removed 2 bases from V and 5 bases from J, with 4 bases in between. The CDR3 runs 12 residues. CDR3 in amino acids: CASSELDQPQHF. The CDR3 DNA reads TGTGCCAGCAGTGAATTAGATCAGCCCCAGCATTTT.

This clone has a single count. In nucleotides, the CDR3 is TGTGCCAGCAGCTTAGCTGGACTAGCGGGAGGTGGAAGGGAGCAGTTCTTC. Amino acids: CASSLAGLAGGGREQFF. The chain employs TRBV13 and TRBJ2-1, with 14 bases aligning to TRBD2. The germline V gene has CDR1 PRHDT and CDR2 FYEKMQ (reference sequence). The CDR3 runs to 17 residues. V shed 1 base, J shed 10 bases, and the junction held 9 bases outside the gene matches.

V gene TRBV28 combines with J gene TRBJ1-2, with D hard to call. This CDR3 has 11 residues. Germline CDR1 is MDHEN and CDR2 is SYDVKM. The V gene lost 3 bases and the J gene lost 9 bases, with 8 bases spanning the gap. The CDR3 sequence: CASSLYDSYTF. Written as DNA, the CDR3 is TGTGCCAGCAGTTTGTACGATAGCTACACCTTC.